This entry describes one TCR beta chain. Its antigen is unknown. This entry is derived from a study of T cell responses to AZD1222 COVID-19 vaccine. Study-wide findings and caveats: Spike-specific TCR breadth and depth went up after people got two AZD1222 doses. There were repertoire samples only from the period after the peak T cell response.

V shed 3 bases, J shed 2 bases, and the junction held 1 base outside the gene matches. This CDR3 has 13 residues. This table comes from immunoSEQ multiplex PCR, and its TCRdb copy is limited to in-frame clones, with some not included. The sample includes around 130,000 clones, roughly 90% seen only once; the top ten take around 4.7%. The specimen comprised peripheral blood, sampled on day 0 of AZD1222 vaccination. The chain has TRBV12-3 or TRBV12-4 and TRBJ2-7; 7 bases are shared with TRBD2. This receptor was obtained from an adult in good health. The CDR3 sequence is CASSFAGAYEQYF. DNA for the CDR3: TGTGCCAGCAGTTTTGCGGGGGCCTACGAGCAGTACTTC.